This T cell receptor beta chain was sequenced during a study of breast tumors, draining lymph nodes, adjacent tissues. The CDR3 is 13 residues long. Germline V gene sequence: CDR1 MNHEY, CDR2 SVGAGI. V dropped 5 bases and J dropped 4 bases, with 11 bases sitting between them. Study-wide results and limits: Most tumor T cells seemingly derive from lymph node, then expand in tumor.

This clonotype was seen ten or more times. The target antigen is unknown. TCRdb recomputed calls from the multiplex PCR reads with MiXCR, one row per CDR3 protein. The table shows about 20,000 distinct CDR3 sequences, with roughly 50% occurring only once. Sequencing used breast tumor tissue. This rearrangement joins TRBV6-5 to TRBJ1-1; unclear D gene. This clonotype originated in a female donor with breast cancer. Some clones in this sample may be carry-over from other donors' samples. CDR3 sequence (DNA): TGTGCCAGCAGTCGTTACTGGAGCACTGAAGCTTTCTTT. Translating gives CASSRYWSTEAFF.